The rows below give T cell receptor beta chains drawn from one sample of a study of blood T cell repertoires in COVID-19. The assay was immunoSEQ multiplex PCR, and TCRdb's table has in-frame clones only and misses some. The sample carries 350,000 to 450,000 clones, more than 85% recorded once. The specimen was PBMCs or T cells enriched from blood (not recorded which). These receptors were obtained from a woman between 40 and 55 years old who had been exposed to COVID-19. Both conserved end residues are part of each CDR3. The D gene is left open where the match is weak. Clone size is shown for a subset of rows, as once, few, many or a class of expanded clone.

-	14	TRBV5-1	TRBJ2-5	-	TGCGCCAGCAGGCTTGGCCTTACCGGGGAGACCCAGTACTTC	CASRLGLTGETQYF
once	12	TRBV7-9	TRBJ1-1	-	TGTGCCAGCAGCCATGAAGGAGGGGAAGCTTTCTTT	CASSHEGGEAFF
-	13	TRBV19	TRBJ1-4	-	TGTGCCAGTAGTTTAGGTCGGCGGGAAAAACTGTTTTTT	CASSLGRREKLFF
-	14	TRBV27	TRBJ1-1	-	TGTGCCAGCAGTTTATCGGGTAGGGGCACTGAAGCTTTCTTT	CASSLSGRGTEAFF
once	13	TRBV27	TRBJ1-1	TRBD1	TGTGCCAGCAGTTTAAGGTCGGGACAGCAAGCTTTCTTT	CASSLRSGQQAFF
-	13	TRBV28	TRBJ1-6	TRBD1	TGTGCCACCGCGACAGGGGCGGGCCGACCCCTCCACTTT	CATATGAGRPLHF
-	15	TRBV5-5	TRBJ2-7	TRBD1	TGTGCCAGCAGCTCTGGAAGCGACAGGGGGCGCGAGCAGTACTTC	CASSSGSDRGREQYF
-	21	TRBV12-5	TRBJ1-1	TRBD1	TGTGCTAGTGGTTTGGGTCCGGGAGTTTGGGACAGGGGGTTGAAGAACACTGAAGCTTTCTTT	CASGLGPGVWDRGLKNTEAFF
-	16	TRBV9	TRBJ2-1	TRBD2	TGTGCCAGCAGCTTTCGGACTAGCGGGGACTACAATGAGCAGTTCTTC	CASSFRTSGDYNEQFF
-	16	TRBV7-2	TRBJ2-7	TRBD2	TGTGCCAGCAGTCCCCCGGGACTAGCGGCCTCCTACGAGCAGTACTTC	CASSPPGLAASYEQYF
-	13	TRBV7-3	TRBJ1-5	-	TGTGCCAGCAGCTCCAAACGGGGTCAGCCCCAGCATTTT	CASSSKRGQPQHF
-	15	TRBV30	TRBJ2-1	TRBD2	TGTGCCTGGAGTGTCACTAGCGGGAGGGCCCATGAGCAGTTCTTC	CAWSVTSGRAHEQFF
once	15	TRBV2	TRBJ2-7	-	TGTGCCAGCAGTGAAGAGCGGCGAACCCAGAGGGAGCAGTACTTC	CASSEERRTQREQYF
-	14	TRBV27	TRBJ2-3	-	TGTGCCAGCAGTTTCCACAGGGTTCCAGATACGCAGTATTTT	CASSFHRVPDTQYF
-	13	TRBV7-2	TRBJ2-7	-	TGTGCCAGCAGCTTAGAGTTAGCAGCCGAGCAGTACTTC	CASSLELAAEQYF
few	16	TRBV21-1	TRBJ1-5	-	TGTGCCAGCAGCAAAGTAAGGGACTCGAGCAATCAGCCCCAGCATTTT	CASSKVRDSSNQPQHF
-	12	TRBV18	TRBJ2-7	TRBD2	TGTGCCAGCTCCCGCGGGGGGTACGAGCAGTACTTC	CASSRGGYEQYF
few	15	TRBV3-1/TRBV3-2	TRBJ2-2	TRBD1	TGTGCCAGCAGCCCTGCAGGGGGCTCGGGGCGGGAGCTGTTTTTT	CASSPAGGSGRELFF
-	13	TRBV6-5	TRBJ1-2	-	TGTGCCAGCCTTGGAGCTCCTAACTATGGCTACACCTTC	CASLGAPNYGYTF
-	13	TRBV7-3	TRBJ1-1	-	TGTGCCAGCAGCCCCCTTAAAAACACTGAAGCTTTCTTT	CASSPLKNTEAFF
-	18	TRBV13	TRBJ2-3	TRBD2	TGTGCCAGCAGCTTAGGGGTAGTAGCGGGAGGTGGCACAGATACGCAGTATTTT	CASSLGVVAGGGTDTQYF
-	16	TRBV6-5	TRBJ2-2	TRBD2	TGTGCCAGCAGTTACCTTGGTAAGGGACTACCCGGGGAGCTGTTTTTT	CASSYLGKGLPGELFF
-	15	TRBV5-8	TRBJ1-1	-	TGTGCCAGCAGCCACCTTCGGCAGGGCGAGGCTGAAGCTTTCTTT	CASSHLRQGEAEAFF
-	16	TRBV4-2	TRBJ2-1	TRBD2	TGTGCCAGCAGCCCCTTGGGCGGGAGCTCCTACAATGAGCAGTTCTTC	CASSPLGGSSYNEQFF
-	17	TRBV6-2/TRBV6-3	TRBJ2-7	TRBD2	TGTGCCAGCAGTACTAGCGGGAGGGCGTGGGGCTTCTACGAGCAGTACTTC	CASSTSGRAWGFYEQYF
-	14	TRBV3-1/TRBV3-2	TRBJ1-2	-	TGTGCCAGCAGCCGCTCACCCCCAGGGGACGGCTACACCTTC	CASSRSPPGDGYTF
-	14	TRBV14	TRBJ1-5	-	TGTGCCAGCAGCCACGGAGGGATTAATCAGCCCCAGCATTTT	CASSHGGINQPQHF